The rows below give T cell receptor beta chains drawn from one sample of a study of cytomegalovirus exposure and HLA in healthy donors. Some clones are missing from TCRdb's copy, which holds only in-frame ones; the method was immunoSEQ multiplex PCR. The repertoire holds around 200,000 clones, with around 75% as singletons. Material: PBMCs. The receptors originated from a woman between 25 and 40 years old in good health and CMV-seropositive. CDR3s include the opening cysteine and the closing phenylalanine or tryptophan. A D gene is named only where the DNA matches it firmly. For some rows the clone size is stated as once, few or many, or as a class when expanded; others skip it.

V gene	J gene	clone size	D gene	CDR3 length	CDR3 DNA	CDR3 protein
TRBV10-3	TRBJ2-7	NA	NA	13	TGTGCCATCAGTGAGTGGCCAGGGGCCGAGCAGTACTTC	CAISEWPGAEQYF
TRBV6-5	TRBJ2-2	NA	TRBD2	16	TGTGCCAGCAGTTTAGGACTAGCGGCGAACACCGGGGAGCTGTTTTTT	CASSLGLAANTGELFF
TRBV28	TRBJ1-3	NA	NA	11	TGTGCCATCGGCTCTGGAAACACCATATATTTT	CAIGSGNTIYF
TRBV28	TRBJ2-2	NA	TRBD1	15	TGTGCCAGCAGTTCGGACAGGGAACACGGCGGGGAGCTGTTTTTT	CASSSDREHGGELFF
TRBV18	TRBJ1-3	NA	NA	13	TGTGCCAGCTTTGACACCGCTGGAAACACCATATATTTT	CASFDTAGNTIYF
TRBV5-4	TRBJ2-1	NA	TRBD2	13	TGTGCCAGCAGCTCCGGACTAGCGGAGGAGCAGTTCTTC	CASSSGLAEEQFF
TRBV6-1	TRBJ1-1	NA	TRBD1	17	TGTGCCAGCAGTGGTTACAGGGGGCTGGTAATGAACACTGAAGCTTTCTTT	CASSGYRGLVMNTEAFF
TRBV19	TRBJ2-1	NA	NA	16	TGTGCCAGTAGTACAGTTTTCGTGGGAGGCGTCAATGAGCAGTTCTTC	CASSTVFVGGVNEQFF
TRBV28	TRBJ2-7	few	NA	12	TGTGCCAGCAGTTTATTACAGGGCCCACAGTACTTC	CASSLLQGPQYF
TRBV10-2	TRBJ1-5	NA	NA	15	TGCGCCAGCACAGCGACAGGTGATAGCAATCAGCCCCAGCATTTT	CASTATGDSNQPQHF
TRBV5-1	TRBJ2-2	once	NA	16	TGCGCCAGCAGCTTGTCATGGCAGCGTAACACCGGGGAGCTGTTTTTT	CASSLSWQRNTGELFF
TRBV5-1	TRBJ1-2	NA	NA	13	TGCGCCAGCAGCCCTGGAGGGGAGTTCGGCTACACCTTC	CASSPGGEFGYTF
TRBV19	TRBJ2-7	NA	NA	8	TGTGCCCATTACGAGCAGTACTTC	CAHYEQYF
TRBV5-1	TRBJ2-1	NA	TRBD1	16	TGCGCCAGCAGCTGGTCCGGGACAGGGATCCTCAATGAGCAGTTCTTC	CASSWSGTGILNEQFF
TRBV5-8	TRBJ1-4	NA	NA	14	TGTGCCAGCAGCTTTAGGCAGGGTGCTTCGGTATCGTTTTTT	CASSFRQGASVSFF
TRBV7-6	TRBJ2-7	few	NA	15	TGTGCCAGCAGCTTAGATGCGGTTACCTCCTACGAGCAGTACTTC	CASSLDAVTSYEQYF
TRBV6-5	TRBJ2-7	NA	NA	12	TGTGCCAGCAGCGTATACAGGGCCGAGCAGTACTTC	CASSVYRAEQYF
TRBV5-1	TRBJ1-3	NA	NA	14	TGCGCCAGCAGTACAGGAGCCTCTGGAAACACCATATATTTT	CASSTGASGNTIYF
TRBV28	TRBJ2-3	once	TRBD1	17	TGTGCCAGCAGTCCCCGGGACAGGCAAAGGGGCACAGATACGCAGTATTTT	CASSPRDRQRGTDTQYF
TRBV7-9	TRBJ2-3	NA	NA	16	TGTTCCAGCAGCTTCGGTAATTCGATCACGACAGATACGCAGTATTTT	CSSSFGNSITTDTQYF
TRBV6-1	TRBJ1-3	NA	NA	14	TGTGCCAGCAGTGAACGGCAGGCTGGAAACACCATATATTTT	CASSERQAGNTIYF
TRBV25-1	TRBJ2-7	NA	TRBD1	13	TGTGCCAGGGGACAGGGGGCGCCGTGGGAGCAGTACTTC	CARGQGAPWEQYF
TRBV15	TRBJ1-5	NA	TRBD1	14	TGTGCCACCCAAGACAGGGTCGGGAATCAGCCCCAGCATTTT	CATQDRVGNQPQHF
TRBV18	TRBJ1-2	NA	NA	16	TGTGCCAGCTCACCACCGACACCGATAGCTAACTATGGCTACACCTTC	CASSPPTPIANYGYTF
TRBV7-6	TRBJ2-1	NA	TRBD2	15	TGTGCCAGCAGTTCCGGGACTAGCTCCTACAATGAGCAGTTCTTC	CASSSGTSSYNEQFF
TRBV16	TRBJ1-4	NA	NA	13	TGTGCCAGCAGCTCCGGTCGGGATGAAAAACTGTTTTTT	CASSSGRDEKLFF
TRBV29-1	TRBJ2-2	few	NA	12	TGCAGCGTTCGCATAGCAGCCGGGGAGCTGTTTTTT	CSVRIAAGELFF
TRBV7-2	TRBJ2-2	NA	NA	17	TGTGCCAGCAGCTTAAAGTCTGGGGCCGCCAACACCGGGGAGCTGTTTTTT	CASSLKSGAANTGELFF